The 10 T cell receptor beta chains below come from one sample, sequenced in a study of CD8 T cell repertoires and HIV-1 epitope variants. Which antigens these TCRs recognize remains unknown. Profiling relied on immunoSEQ multiplex PCR, and the TCRdb table lists in-frame clones only, not all of them. Of thousands of clones in the sample, around 67% were seen once. The sample consisted of cultured CD8+ T cells derived from PBMCs. These TCRs come from a male donor with HIV.

The chain has TRBV19 and TRBJ2-1; 11 nucleotides line up with TRBD2. V trimming: 7 bases; J trimming: 7 bases; junction bases outside the gene matches: 12. This CDR3 is built from 16 residues. Germline assignment: CDR1 LNHDA and CDR2 SQIVND (reference sequence). The CDR3 nucleotides read TGTGCCAGTACCCATCTCACTAGCGGGAGTCGGAATGAGCAGTTCTTC. Translating it yields CASTHLTSGSRNEQFF.

V usage is TRBV7-9 and J usage is TRBJ2-1; 9 nucleotides match TRBD1. The germline V gene encodes CDR1 SEHNR and CDR2 FQNEAQ (reference sequence). The length of the CDR3 is 16 residues. The V and J ends lost 0 bases and 0 bases, in that order; junction bases with no gene match: 0. CDR3 sequence reads: CASSLAGQGSYNEQFF. DNA for the CDR3: TGTGCCAGCAGCTTAGCGGGACAGGGCTCCTACAATGAGCAGTTCTTC.

DNA of the CDR3: TGTGCCAGCAGTTTATCGGGAGGGGAAGTGGGCAATCAGCCCCAGCATTTT. Amino acid sequence: CASSLSGGEVGNQPQHF. V is TRBV28 and J is TRBJ1-5; TRBD1 might be the D (5 bases). From germline, CDR1 is MDHEN and CDR2 SYDVKM. The V end lost 1 base, the J end lost 2 bases, and 15 bases lay between the germline ends. CDR3 length equals 17 residues.

This sequence joins TRBV9 and TRBJ2-7; 8 positions agree with TRBD2. Unmatched junction bases numbered 6, after V lost 0 bases and J lost 1 base. This CDR3 comprises 16 residues. Looked up from germline, CDR1 is SGDLS and CDR2 is YYNGEE. The CDR3 loop reads CASSVGLARYSYEQYF. CDR3 nucleotide sequence: TGTGCCAGCAGCGTAGGACTAGCGAGGTATTCCTACGAGCAGTACTTC.

The V call is TRBV6-1, the J call TRBJ2-7, with D perhaps matching TRBD1 or TRBD2 (5 bases each). The CDR3 runs to 10 residues. Germline V gene sequence: CDR1 MNHNS, CDR2 SASEGT. V gave up 8 bases and J gave up 3 bases, with 5 bases separating them. The chain's CDR3 is CASGGYEQYF. The CDR3 region has the DNA TGTGCCAGCGGGGGCTACGAGCAGTACTTC.

The chain uses TRBV4-3 and TRBJ2-7; tentative D call: TRBD1 (6 bases). Germline V lookup: CDR1 LGHNA, CDR2 YSLEER. The CDR3 has 15 amino acids. Trimming shortened V by 1 base and J by 5 bases, and 15 bases separated the two germline ends. CDR3 protein: CASSQARQVHHEQYF. For the CDR3, the DNA is TGCGCCAGCAGCCAAGCCCGACAGGTCCACCACGAGCAGTACTTC.

The rearrangement uses TRBV6-5 and TRBJ2-2, with 7 bases lining up with TRBD2. This CDR3 has 14 amino acids. Germline CDR1 MNHEY, CDR2 SVGAGI. Trimming cost V 5 bases and J 5 bases; bases outside gene matches: 5. CDR3 in DNA: TGTGCCAGCAGTGCCCAGGGAGGGACCGGGGAGCTGTTTTTT. Its protein is CASSAQGGTGELFF.

By sample share, this clone is large (0.1 to 1%). J is TRBJ1-1 and V is TRBV15; unclear D gene. This CDR3 contains 15 residues. Trimming removed 0 bases at V and 2 bases at J, with 10 bases between. Germline loops: CDR1 LNHNV, CDR2 YYDKDF (reference sequence). CDR3 sequence (DNA): TGTGCCACCAGCAGAGATAGGGCGCCAAACACTGAAGCTTTCTTT. Translated: CATSRDRAPNTEAFF.

In its sample, this clone was seen once. The rearrangement joins TRBV7-2 to TRBJ2-7; D not resolved. The ends were cut back, 1 base at V and 2 bases at J, with 9 bases in the middle. The CDR3 is made up of 14 amino acids. Germline CDR1 is SGHTA and CDR2 is FQGNSA. CDR3: CASSLGQPAYEQYF. CDR3 coding DNA: TGTGCCAGCAGCTTAGGGCAGCCCGCCTACGAGCAGTACTTC.

V gene TRBV5-1 combines with J gene TRBJ2-3; D is ambiguous. CDR1 and CDR2 from the germline V gene are SGHRS and YFSETQ. V gave up 0 bases and J gave up 6 bases, with 11 bases separating them. CDR3 size: 14 residues. Here the CDR3 reads CASSLEKEGDTQYF. The CDR3 region has the DNA TGCGCCAGCAGCTTGGAGAAAGAAGGGGATACGCAGTATTTT. The whole variable domain, filled in from reference TRBV5-1 and TRBJ2-3, reads KAGVTQTPRYLIKTRGQQVTLSCSPISGHRSVSWYQQTPGQGLQFLFEYFSETQRNKGNFPGRFSGRQFSNSRSEMNVSTLELGDSALYLCASSLEKEGDTQYFGPGTRLTVL.